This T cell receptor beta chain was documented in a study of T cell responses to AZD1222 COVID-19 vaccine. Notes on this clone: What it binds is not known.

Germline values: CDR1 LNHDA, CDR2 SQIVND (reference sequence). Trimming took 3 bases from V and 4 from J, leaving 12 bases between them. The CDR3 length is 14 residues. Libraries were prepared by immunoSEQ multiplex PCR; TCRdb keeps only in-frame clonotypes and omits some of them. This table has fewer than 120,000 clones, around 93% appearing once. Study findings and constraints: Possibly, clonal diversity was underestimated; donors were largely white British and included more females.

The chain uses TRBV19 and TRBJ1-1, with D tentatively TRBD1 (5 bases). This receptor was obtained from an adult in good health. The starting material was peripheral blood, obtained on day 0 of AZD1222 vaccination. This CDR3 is CASSIWPRGTEAFF. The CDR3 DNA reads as TGTGCCAGTAGTATTTGGCCGAGGGGCACTGAAGCTTTCTTT.